Reported below is one TCR beta chain. The sample originates from a study of OX40 agonist ivuxolimab in advanced cancers. At the level of the study: Patients were dosed intravenously with ivuxolimab at 0.01 to 10 mg/kg every 2 weeks.

Only in-frame clones appear in the TCRdb table, and some are missing; sequencing was by immunoSEQ multiplex PCR. The sample lists some 25,000 clones, around four fifths occurring once. V was pared by 0 bases and J by 10 bases, with 6 bases between. The CDR3 spans 11 residues. The germline gives CDR1 SGHTA, CDR2 FQGNSA. The sequence was collected from an adult with an advanced solid tumor such as melanoma, head and neck, liver or kidney cancer. The source material was CD4+ or CD8+ T cells sorted from blood, sampled in a trial of the OX40 agonist ivuxolimab. V gene TRBV7-2 combines with J gene TRBJ1-1; D gene unclear. CDR3 sequence reads: CASSLAQTAFF. CDR3 nucleotide sequence: TGTGCCAGCAGCTTAGCGCAGACAGCTTTCTTT.